This note documents a single T cell receptor (beta chain) sequence. Measured with immunoSEQ multiplex PCR; TCRdb has only the in-frame clones, and not every one. The sample records about 100,000 clones, 90% to 95% being singletons. The J segment lost 1 base and the V segment lost 5 bases, leaving 5 bases of the junction unmatched. This CDR3 has 15 residues. Germline loops: CDR1 SGHNT, CDR2 YENEEA. This entry comes from a study of Tregs in tolerant kidney transplant recipients. This TCR was recovered from a human donor who received a combined kidney and bone marrow transplant. The genes are TRBV11-3 and TRBJ1-1; 9 bases agree with TRBD1. Sample: CD4+ T cells from blood, taken before the transplant. CDR3 DNA sequence: TGTGCCAGCAGCCCGGGACAGGGAAAGAACACTGAAGCTTTCTTT. It specifies CASSPGQGKNTEAFF.